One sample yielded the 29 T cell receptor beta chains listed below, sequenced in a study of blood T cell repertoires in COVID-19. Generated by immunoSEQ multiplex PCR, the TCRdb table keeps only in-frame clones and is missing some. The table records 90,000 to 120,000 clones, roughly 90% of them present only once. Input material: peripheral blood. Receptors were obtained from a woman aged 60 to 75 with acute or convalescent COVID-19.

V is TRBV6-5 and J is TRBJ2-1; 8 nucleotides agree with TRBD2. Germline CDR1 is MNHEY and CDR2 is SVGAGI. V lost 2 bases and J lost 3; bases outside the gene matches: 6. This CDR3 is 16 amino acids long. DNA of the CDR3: TGTGCCAGCAGTTACACCAGCGGGAGACTCTACAATGAGCAGTTCTTC. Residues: CASSYTSGRLYNEQFF.

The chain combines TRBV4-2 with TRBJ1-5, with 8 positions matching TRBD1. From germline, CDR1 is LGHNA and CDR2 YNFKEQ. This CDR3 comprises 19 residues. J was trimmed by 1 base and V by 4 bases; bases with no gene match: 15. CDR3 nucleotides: TGTGCCAGCAGCCCACGACAGGGGCATATCTTTTCGAGCAATCAGCCCCAGCATTTT. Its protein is CASSPRQGHIFSSNQPQHF.

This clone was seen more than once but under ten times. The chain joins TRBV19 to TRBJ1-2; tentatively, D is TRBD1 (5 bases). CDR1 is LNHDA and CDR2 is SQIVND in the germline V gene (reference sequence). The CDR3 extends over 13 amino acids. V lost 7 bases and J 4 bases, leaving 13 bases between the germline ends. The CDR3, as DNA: TGTGCCAGTACCTTGGGGGGGAGCTATGGCTACACCTTC. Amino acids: CASTLGGSYGYTF. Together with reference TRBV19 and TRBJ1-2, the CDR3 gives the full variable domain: DGGITQSPKYLFRKEGQNVTLSCEQNLNHDAMYWYRQDPGQGLRLIYYSQIVNDFQKGDIAEGYSVSREKKESFPLTVTSAQKNPTAFYLCASTLGGSYGYTFGSGTRLTVV.

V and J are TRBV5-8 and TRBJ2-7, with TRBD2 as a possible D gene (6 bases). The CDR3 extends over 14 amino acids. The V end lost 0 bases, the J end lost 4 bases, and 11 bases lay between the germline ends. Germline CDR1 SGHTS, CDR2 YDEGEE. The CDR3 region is CASSLGLARYEQYV. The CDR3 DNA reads TGTGCCAGCAGCTTGGGGCTAGCGCGGTACGAGCAGTACGTC.

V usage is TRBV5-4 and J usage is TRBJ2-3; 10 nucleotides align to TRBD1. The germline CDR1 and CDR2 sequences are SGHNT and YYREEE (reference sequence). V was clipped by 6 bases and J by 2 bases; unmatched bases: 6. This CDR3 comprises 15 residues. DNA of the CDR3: TGTGCCAGCACAACCGGGACAGGGGACACAGATACGCAGTATTTT. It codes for CASTTGTGDTDTQYF.

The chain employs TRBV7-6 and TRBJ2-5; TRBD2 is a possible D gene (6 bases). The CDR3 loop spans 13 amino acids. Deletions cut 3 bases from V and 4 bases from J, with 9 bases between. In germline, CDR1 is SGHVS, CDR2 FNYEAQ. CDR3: CASSLGGRETQYF. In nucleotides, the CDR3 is TGTGCCAGCAGCTTGGGAGGTCGAGAGACCCAGTACTTC. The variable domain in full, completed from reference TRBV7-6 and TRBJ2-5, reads GAGVSQSPRYKVTKRGQDVALRCDPISGHVSLYWYRQALGQGPEFLTYFNYEAQQDKSGLPNDRFSAERPEGSISTLTIQRTEQRDSAMYRCASSLGGRETQYFGPGTRLLVL.

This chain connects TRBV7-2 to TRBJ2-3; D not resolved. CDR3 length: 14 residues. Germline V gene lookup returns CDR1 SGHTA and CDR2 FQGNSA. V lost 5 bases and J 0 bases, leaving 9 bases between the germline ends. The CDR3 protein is CASSTQLSTDTQYF. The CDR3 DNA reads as TGTGCCAGCAGCACACAATTAAGCACAGATACGCAGTATTTT.

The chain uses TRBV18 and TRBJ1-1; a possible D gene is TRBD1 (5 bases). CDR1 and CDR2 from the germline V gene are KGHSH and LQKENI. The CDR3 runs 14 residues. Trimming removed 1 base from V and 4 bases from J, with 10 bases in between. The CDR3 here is CASSPREGITEAFF. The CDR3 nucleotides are TGTGCCAGCTCACCACGGGAGGGGATCACTGAAGCTTTCTTT.

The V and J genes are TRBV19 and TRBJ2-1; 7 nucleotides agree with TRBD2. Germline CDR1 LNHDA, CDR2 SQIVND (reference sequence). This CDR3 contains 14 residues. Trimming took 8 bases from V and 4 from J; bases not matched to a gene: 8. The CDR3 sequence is CASQLAGEYNEQFF. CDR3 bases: TGTGCCAGTCAGCTGGCGGGAGAATACAATGAGCAGTTCTTC.

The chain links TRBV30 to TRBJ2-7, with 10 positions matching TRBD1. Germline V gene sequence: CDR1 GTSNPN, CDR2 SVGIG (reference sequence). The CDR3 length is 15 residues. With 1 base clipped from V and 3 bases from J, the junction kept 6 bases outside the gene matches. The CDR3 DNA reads TGTGCCTGGAGTGCCGGGACAGGGGTAATCTACGAGCAGTACTTC. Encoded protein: CAWSAGTGVIYEQYF.

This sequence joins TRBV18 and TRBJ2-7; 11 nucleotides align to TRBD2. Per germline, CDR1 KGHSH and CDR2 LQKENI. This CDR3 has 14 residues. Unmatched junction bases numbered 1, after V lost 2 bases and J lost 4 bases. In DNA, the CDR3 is TGTGCCAGCTCACCAACTAGCGGGAGTTACGAGCAGTACTTC. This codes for CASSPTSGSYEQYF. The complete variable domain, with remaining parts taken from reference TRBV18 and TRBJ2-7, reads NAGVMQNPRHLVRRRGQEARLRCSPMKGHSHVYWYRQLPEEGLKFMVYLQKENIIDESGMPKERFSAEFPKEGPSILRIQQVVRGDSAAYFCASSPTSGSYEQYFGPGTRLTVT.

CDR3 loop: CASSLGGLAGVREQFF. The CDR3 bases are TGCGCCAGCAGCTTGGGCGGACTAGCGGGAGTCCGTGAGCAGTTCTTC. The chain recombines TRBV5-1 with TRBJ2-1, with 13 bases identical to TRBD2. CDR3 length: 16 residues. Per germline, CDR1 SGHRS and CDR2 YFSETQ. Losses at the gene ends were 0 bases for V and 9 bases for J; bases not matched to a gene: 6.

The CDR3 reads CASSIGAAGANVLTF. CDR3 DNA sequence: TGCGCCAGCAGCATAGGGGCGGCTGGGGCCAACGTCCTGACTTTC. The rearrangement joins TRBV5-1 to TRBJ2-6; a possible D gene is TRBD1 (5 bases). The germline V and J ends were trimmed by 4 bases and 2 bases, with 10 bases remaining between them. Germline lookup yields CDR1 SGHRS and CDR2 YFSETQ. CDR3 length: 15 residues.

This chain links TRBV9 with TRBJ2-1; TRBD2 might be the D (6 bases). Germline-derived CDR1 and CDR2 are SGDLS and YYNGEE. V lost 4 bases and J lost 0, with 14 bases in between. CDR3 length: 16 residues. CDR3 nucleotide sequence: TGTGCCAGCAGCAAGGTTGGGGGGATCTCCTACAATGAGCAGTTCTTC. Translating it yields CASSKVGGISYNEQFF.

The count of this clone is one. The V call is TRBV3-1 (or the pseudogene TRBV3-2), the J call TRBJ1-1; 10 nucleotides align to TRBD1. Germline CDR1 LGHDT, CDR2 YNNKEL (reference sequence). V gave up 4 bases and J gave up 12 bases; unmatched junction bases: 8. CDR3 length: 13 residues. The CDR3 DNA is TGTGCCAGCAGCCCGACAGGGGGCCTGGCTCCTTTCTTT. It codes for CASSPTGGLAPFF.

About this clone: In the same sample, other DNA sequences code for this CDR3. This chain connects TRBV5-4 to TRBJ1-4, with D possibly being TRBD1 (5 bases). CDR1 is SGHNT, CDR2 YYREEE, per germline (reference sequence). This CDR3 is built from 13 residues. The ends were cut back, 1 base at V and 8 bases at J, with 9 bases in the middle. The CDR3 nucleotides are TGTGCCAGCAGCTTGCCAGGGAACGAAAAACTGTTTTTT. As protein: CASSLPGNEKLFF.

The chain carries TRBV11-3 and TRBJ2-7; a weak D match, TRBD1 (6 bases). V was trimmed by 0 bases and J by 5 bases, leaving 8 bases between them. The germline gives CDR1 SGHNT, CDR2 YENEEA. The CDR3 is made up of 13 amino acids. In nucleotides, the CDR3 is TGTGCCAGCAGCTTAGAGGCAGGGGACGAGCAGTACTTC. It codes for CASSLEAGDEQYF.

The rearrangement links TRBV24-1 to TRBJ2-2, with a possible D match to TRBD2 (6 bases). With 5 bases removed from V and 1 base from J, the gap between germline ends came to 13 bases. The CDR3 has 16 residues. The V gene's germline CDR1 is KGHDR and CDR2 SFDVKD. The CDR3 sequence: CATSAPGSENTGELFF. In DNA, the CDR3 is TGTGCCACCAGTGCCCCCGGGAGCGAGAACACCGGGGAGCTGTTTTTT.

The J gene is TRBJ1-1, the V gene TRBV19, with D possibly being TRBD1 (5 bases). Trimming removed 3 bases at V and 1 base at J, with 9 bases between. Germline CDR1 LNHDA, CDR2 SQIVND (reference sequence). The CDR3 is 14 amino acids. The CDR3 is CASSIQGGNTEAFF. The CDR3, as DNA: TGTGCCAGTAGTATTCAGGGTGGGAACACTGAAGCTTTCTTT.

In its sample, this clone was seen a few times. The CDR3: CAISEGQNNEKLFF. The CDR3 nucleotides read TGTGCCATCAGTGAGGGACAAAATAATGAAAAACTGTTTTTT. V and J are TRBV10-3 and TRBJ1-4, with D possibly TRBD1 on 5 matching bases. The CDR3 length is 14 residues. The V gene's germline CDR1 is ENHRY and CDR2 SYGVKD. V was pared by 2 bases and J by 4 bases, with 8 bases between.

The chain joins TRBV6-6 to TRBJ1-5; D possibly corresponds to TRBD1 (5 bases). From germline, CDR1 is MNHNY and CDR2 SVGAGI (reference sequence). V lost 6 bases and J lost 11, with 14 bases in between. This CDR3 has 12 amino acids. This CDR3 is CASRAGTKTQHF. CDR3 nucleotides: TGTGCCAGCAGGGCGGGGACGAAGACCCAGCATTTT.

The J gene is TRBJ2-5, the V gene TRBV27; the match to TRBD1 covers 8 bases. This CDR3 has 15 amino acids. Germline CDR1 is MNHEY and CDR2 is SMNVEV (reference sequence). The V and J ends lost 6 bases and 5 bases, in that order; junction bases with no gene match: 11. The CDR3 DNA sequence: TGTGCCAGCAGCTTCCAGGGGGCTAGTATTGAGACCCAGTACTTC. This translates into CASSFQGASIETQYF.

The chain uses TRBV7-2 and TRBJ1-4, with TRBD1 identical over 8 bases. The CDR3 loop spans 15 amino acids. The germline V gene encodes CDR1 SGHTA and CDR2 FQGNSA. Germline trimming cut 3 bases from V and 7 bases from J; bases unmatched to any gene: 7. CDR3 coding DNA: TGTGCCAGCAGCTTCCAGACAGGGGCAGTTGAAAAACTGTTTTTT. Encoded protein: CASSFQTGAVEKLFF. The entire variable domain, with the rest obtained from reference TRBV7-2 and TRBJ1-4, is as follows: GAGVSQSPSNKVTEKGKDVELRCDPISGHTALYWYRQSLGQGLEFLIYFQGNSAPDKSGLPSDRFSAERTGGSVSTLTIQRTQQEDSAVYLCASSFQTGAVEKLFFGSGTQLSVL.

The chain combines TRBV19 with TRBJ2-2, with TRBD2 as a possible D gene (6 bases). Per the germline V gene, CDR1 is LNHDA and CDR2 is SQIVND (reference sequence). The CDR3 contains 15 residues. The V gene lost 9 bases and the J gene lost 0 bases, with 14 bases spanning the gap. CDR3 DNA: TGTGCCAGCAACTTCGCTAGCGCGAACACCGGGGAGCTGTTTTTT. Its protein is CASNFASANTGELFF.

The CDR3, as DNA: TGTGCCAGCAGCTTAGGACAGGCCTCTGGAAACACCATATATTTT. Protein: CASSLGQASGNTIYF. The V call is TRBV7-3, the J call TRBJ1-3, with 7 bases lining up with TRBD1. Losses at the gene ends were 2 bases for V and 0 bases for J; bases not matched to a gene: 1. CDR3 size: 15 residues. Germline values: CDR1 SGHTA, CDR2 FQGTGA.

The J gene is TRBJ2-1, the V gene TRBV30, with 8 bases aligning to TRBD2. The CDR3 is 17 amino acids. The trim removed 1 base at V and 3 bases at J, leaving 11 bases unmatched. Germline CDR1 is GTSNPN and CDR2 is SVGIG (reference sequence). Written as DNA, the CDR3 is TGTGCCTGGAGTGCCTCCCCCAGCGGGAGATTCTACAATGAGCAGTTCTTC. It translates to CAWSASPSGRFYNEQFF.

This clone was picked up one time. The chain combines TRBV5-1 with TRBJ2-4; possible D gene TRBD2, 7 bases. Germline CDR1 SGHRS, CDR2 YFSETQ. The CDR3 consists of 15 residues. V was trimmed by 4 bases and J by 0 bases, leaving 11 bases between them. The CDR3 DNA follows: TGCGCCAGCAGCCCCGGGGGGCTAGCCAAAAACATTCAGTACTTC. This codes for CASSPGGLAKNIQYF.

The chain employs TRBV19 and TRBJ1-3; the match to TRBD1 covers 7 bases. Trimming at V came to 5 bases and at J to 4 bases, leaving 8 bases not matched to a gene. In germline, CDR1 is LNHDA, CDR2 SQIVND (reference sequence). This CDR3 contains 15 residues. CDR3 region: CASSSTGQAGNTIYF. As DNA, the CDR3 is TGTGCCAGTAGTTCGACAGGGCAGGCGGGAAACACCATATATTTT.

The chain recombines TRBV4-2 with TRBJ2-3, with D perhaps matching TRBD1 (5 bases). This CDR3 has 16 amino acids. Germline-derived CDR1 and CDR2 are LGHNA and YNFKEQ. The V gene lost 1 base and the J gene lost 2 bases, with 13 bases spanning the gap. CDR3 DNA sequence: TGTGCCAGCAGCCAAGGGGCCAGGGCCACCACAGATACGCAGTATTTT. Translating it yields CASSQGARATTDTQYF.